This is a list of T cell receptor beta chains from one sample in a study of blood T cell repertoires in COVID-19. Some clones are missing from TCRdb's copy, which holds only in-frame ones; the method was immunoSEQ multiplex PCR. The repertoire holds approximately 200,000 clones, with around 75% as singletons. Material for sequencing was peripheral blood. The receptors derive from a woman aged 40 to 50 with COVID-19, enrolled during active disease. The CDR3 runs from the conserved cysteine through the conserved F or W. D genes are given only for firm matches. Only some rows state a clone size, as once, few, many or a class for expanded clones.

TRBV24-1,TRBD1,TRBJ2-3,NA,CATSDNGQGADTQYF,TGTGCCACCAGTGATAACGGACAGGGGGCAGATACGCAGTATTTT
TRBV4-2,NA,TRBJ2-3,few,CASSQERIATDTQYF,TGTGCCAGCAGCCAAGAACGGATAGCCACAGATACGCAGTATTTT
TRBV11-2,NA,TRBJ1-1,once,CASSLWTTPFF,TGTGCCAGCAGCTTATGGACTACCCCTTTCTTT
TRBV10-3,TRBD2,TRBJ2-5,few,CAISGPSSGRTKETQYF,TGTGCCATCAGTGGGCCGTCTAGCGGGAGGACTAAAGAGACCCAGTACTTC
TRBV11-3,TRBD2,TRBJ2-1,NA,CASSLVAGGYNEQFF,TGTGCCAGCAGCTTAGTAGCGGGGGGGTACAATGAGCAGTTCTTC
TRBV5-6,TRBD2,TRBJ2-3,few,CASSPTSSDTQYF,TGTGCCAGCAGTCCGACTAGCTCGGATACGCAGTATTTT
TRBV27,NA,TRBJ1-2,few,CASSAQKGRVPYGYTF,TGTGCCAGCAGTGCCCAAAAGGGGCGCGTCCCCTATGGCTACACCTTC
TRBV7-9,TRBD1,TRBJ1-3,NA,CASSFSGQYVFVGNTIYF,TGTGCCAGCAGCTTCTCGGGACAGTACGTCTTTGTTGGAAACACCATATATTTT
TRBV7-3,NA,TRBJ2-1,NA,CASSLGLRGGSDEQFF,TGTGCCAGCAGCTTAGGTTTGAGGGGGGGCAGCGATGAGCAGTTCTTC
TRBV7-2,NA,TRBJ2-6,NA,CASSPGQGSPTGANVLTF,TGTGCCAGCTCGCCGGGGCAGGGGTCACCTACTGGGGCCAACGTCCTGACTTTC
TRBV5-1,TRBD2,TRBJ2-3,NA,CASSLLAGGSTDTQYF,TGCGCCAGCAGTCTGCTAGCGGGGGGGAGTACAGATACGCAGTATTTT
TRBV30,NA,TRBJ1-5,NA,CAWSPFGGGGQPQHF,TGTGCCTGGAGTCCATTCGGCGGGGGCGGGCAGCCCCAGCATTTT
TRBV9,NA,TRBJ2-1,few,CASSVEGRPLRNEQFF,TGTGCCAGCAGCGTAGAGGGGAGGCCCCTTAGGAATGAGCAGTTCTTC
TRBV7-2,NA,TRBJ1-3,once,CASSLGPSSGNTIYF,TGTGCCAGCAGCTTGGGGCCGAGCTCTGGAAACACCATATATTTT